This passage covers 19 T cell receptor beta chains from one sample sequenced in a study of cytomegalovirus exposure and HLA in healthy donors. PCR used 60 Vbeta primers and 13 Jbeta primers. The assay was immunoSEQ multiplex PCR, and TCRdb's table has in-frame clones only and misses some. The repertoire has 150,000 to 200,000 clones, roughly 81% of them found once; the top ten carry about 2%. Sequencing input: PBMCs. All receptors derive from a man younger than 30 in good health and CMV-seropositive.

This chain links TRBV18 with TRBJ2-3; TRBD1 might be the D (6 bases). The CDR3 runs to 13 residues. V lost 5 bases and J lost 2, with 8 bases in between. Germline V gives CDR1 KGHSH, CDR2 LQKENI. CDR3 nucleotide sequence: TGTGCCAGCTCAACAGGGAACACAGATACGCAGTATTTT. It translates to CASSTGNTDTQYF.

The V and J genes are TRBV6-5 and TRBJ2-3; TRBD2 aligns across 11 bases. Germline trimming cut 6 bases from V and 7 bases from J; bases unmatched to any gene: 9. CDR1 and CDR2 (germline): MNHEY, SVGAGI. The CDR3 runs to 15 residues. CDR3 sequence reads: CASRPSGGNLYTQYF. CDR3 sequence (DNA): TGTGCCAGCAGGCCTAGCGGGGGGAATCTCTATACGCAGTATTTT.

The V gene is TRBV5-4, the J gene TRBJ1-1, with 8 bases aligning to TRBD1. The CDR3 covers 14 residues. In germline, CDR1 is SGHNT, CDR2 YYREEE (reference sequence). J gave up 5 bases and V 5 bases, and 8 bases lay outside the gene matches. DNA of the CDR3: TGTGCCAGCAGTCCGGACAGGGTAGGAACTGAAGCTTTCTTT. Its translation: CASSPDRVGTEAFF. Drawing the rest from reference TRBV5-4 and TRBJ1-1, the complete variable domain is ETGVTQSPTHLIKTRGQQVTLRCSSQSGHNTVSWYQQALGQGPQFIFQYYREEENGRGNFPPRFSGLQFPNYSSELNVNALELDDSALYLCASSPDRVGTEAFFGQGTRLTVV.

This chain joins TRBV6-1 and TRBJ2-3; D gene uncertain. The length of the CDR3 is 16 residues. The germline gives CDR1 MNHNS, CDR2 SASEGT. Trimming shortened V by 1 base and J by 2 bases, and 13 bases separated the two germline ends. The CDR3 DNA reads TGTGCCAGCAGTGAAGGGCAGGCGCGATACACAGATACGCAGTATTTT. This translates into CASSEGQARYTDTQYF.

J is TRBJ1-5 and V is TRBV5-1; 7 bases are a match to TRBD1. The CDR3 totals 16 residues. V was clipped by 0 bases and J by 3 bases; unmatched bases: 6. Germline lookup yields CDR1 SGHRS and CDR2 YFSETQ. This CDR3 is CASSLGEGASNQPQHF. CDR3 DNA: TGCGCCAGCAGCTTGGGTGAGGGGGCTTCCAATCAGCCCCAGCATTTT.

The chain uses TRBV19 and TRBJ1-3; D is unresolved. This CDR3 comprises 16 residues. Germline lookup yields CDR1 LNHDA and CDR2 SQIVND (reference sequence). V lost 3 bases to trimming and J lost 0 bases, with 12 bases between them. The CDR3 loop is CASSISRASSGNTIYF. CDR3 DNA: TGTGCCAGTAGTATCTCCCGAGCGAGCTCTGGAAACACCATATATTTT.

The CDR3 nucleotides are TGTGCCAGCAGCGTAGGAGGGGGCGCCTACGAGCAGTACTTC. It codes for CASSVGGGAYEQYF. This chain uses TRBV9 with TRBJ2-7; 7 bases are shared with TRBD1. The CDR3 is 14 residues long. Germline trimming cut 0 bases from V and 2 bases from J; bases unmatched to any gene: 2. CDR1 and CDR2 from the germline V gene are SGDLS and YYNGEE.

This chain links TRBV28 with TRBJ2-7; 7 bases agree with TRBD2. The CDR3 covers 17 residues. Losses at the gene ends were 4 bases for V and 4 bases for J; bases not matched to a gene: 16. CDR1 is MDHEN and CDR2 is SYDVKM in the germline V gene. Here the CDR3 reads CASSSQMVLRGLYEQYF. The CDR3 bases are TGTGCCAGCAGTTCCCAGATGGTTTTGCGGGGGTTGTACGAGCAGTACTTC.

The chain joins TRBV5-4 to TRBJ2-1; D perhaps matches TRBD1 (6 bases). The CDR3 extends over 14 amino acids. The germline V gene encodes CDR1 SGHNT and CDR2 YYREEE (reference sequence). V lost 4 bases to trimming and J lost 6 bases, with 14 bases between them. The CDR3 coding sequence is TGTGCCAGCAGCGGAATGAAACAGGGCAATGAGCAGTTCTTC. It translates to CASSGMKQGNEQFF.

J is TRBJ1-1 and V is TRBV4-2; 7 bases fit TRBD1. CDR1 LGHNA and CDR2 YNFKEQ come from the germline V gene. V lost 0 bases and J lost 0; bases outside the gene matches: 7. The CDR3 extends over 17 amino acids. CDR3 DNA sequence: TGTGCCAGCAGCCAAGAAGTTGGGACAGACCTGAACACTGAAGCTTTCTTT. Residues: CASSQEVGTDLNTEAFF.

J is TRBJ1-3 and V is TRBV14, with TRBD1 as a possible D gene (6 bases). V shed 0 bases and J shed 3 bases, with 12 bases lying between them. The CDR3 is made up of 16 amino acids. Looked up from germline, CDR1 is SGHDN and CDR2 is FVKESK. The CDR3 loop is CASSQEAGAGGNTIYF. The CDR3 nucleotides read TGTGCCAGCAGCCAAGAGGCAGGGGCCGGTGGAAACACCATATATTTT.

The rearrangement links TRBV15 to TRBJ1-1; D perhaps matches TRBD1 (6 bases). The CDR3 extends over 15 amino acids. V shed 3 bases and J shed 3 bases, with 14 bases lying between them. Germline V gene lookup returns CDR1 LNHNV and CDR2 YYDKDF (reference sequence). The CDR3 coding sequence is TGTGCCACCAGCAGGGGGCTACAGGGATACACTGAAGCTTTCTTT. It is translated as CATSRGLQGYTEAFF.

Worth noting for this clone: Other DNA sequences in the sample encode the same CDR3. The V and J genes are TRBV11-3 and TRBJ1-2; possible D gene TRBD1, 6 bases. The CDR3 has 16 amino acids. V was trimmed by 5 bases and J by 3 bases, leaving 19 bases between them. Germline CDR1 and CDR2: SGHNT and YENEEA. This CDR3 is CASSGFALEGDYGYTF. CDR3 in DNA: TGTGCCAGCAGCGGGTTCGCCCTCGAGGGGGACTATGGCTACACCTTC.

In DNA, the CDR3 is TGTGCCAGCAGCTTATCACAGAACAATGAGCAGTTCTTC. Translation: CASSLSQNNEQFF. The rearrangement uses TRBV7-3 and TRBJ2-1, with D uncertain. CDR3 size: 13 residues. The germline V gene has CDR1 SGHTA and CDR2 FQGTGA. The germline V and J ends were trimmed by 2 bases and 5 bases, with 7 bases remaining between them.

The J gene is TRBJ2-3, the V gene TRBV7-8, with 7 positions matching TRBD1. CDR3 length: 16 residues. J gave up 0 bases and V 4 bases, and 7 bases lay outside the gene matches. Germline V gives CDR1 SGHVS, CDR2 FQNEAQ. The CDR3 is CASSYRAGGSTDTQYF. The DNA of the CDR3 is TGTGCCAGCAGCTACCGTGCAGGGGGTAGCACAGATACGCAGTATTTT.

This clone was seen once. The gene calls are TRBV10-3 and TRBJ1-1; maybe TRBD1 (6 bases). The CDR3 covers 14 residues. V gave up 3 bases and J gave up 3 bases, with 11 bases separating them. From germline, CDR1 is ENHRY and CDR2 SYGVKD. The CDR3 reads CAISDREGDTEAFF. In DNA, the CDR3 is TGTGCCATCAGTGACAGGGAGGGGGACACTGAAGCTTTCTTT.

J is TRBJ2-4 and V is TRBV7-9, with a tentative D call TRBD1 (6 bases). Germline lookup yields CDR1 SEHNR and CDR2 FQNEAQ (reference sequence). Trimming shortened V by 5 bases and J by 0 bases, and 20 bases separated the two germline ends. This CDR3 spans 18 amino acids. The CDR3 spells CASSPNGTLPVAKNIQYF. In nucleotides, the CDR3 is TGTGCCAGCAGCCCCAACGGGACACTCCCGGTAGCCAAAAACATTCAGTACTTC.

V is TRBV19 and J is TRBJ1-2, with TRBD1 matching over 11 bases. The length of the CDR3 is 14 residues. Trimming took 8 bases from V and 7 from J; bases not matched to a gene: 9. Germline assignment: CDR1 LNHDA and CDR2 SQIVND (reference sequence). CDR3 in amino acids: CASFGGQGASGYTF. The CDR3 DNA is TGTGCCAGTTTTGGTGGACAGGGGGCTTCTGGCTACACCTTC.

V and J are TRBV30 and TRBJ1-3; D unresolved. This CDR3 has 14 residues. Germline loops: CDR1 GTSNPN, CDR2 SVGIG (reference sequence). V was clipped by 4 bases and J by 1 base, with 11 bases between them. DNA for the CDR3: TGTGCCTGGAATTCAGGTCTTTCTGGAAACACCATATATTTT. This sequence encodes CAWNSGLSGNTIYF.